A selection of T cell receptor beta chains follows, all from one sample in a study of neurological immune-mediated disorders. TCRdb recomputed calls from the 5' RACE reads with MiXCR, one row per CDR3 protein. The data contain 25,000 to 35,000 distinct CDR3 sequences, about an eighth of them singletons. The sample consisted of CD4+ T cells from blood. All receptors derive from a female donor with HTLV-1-associated myelopathy (HAM/TSP). Each CDR3 is given with its conserved first and last residue. The D gene is left open where the match is weak. Size is omitted from some rows. Given values are once, few, many or a class for expanded clones.

d_call j_call clone_size v_call cdr3_aa cdr3_nt
TRBD1 TRBJ1-2 many TRBV20-1 CSARAGTGWYGYTF TGCAGTGCTAGAGCCGGGACAGGATGGTATGGCTACACCTTC
TRBD1 TRBJ2-3 . TRBV27 CASSPLGQGGSDTQYF TGTGCCAGCAGCCCACTGGGACAGGGGGGATCAGATACGCAGTATTTT
. TRBJ2-5 many TRBV6-1 CASSQGLESETQYF TGTGCCAGCAGCCAGGGCCTCGAGTCGGAGACCCAGTACTTC
TRBD2 TRBJ2-1 many TRBV20-1 CSAIGLAVYNEQFF TGCAGTGCTATCGGACTAGCGGTCTACAATGAGCAGTTCTTC
. TRBJ2-3 many TRBV20-1 CSARDTDTQYF TGCAGTGCGCGAGACACAGATACGCAGTATTTT
. TRBJ1-2 . TRBV14 CASSQGGSTSPGYTF TGTGCCAGCAGCCAAGGGGGTAGTACCTCCCCCGGCTACACATTC
. TRBJ2-1 many TRBV29-1 CSVEQITYNEQFF TGCAGCGTTGAACAGATAACCTACAATGAGCAGTTCTTC
. TRBJ2-3 many TRBV10-3 CAISDPGGDGKATDTQYF TGTGCCATCAGTGACCCGGGCGGGGACGGAAAAGCTACAGATACGCAGTATTTT
. TRBJ2-2 many TRBV6-1 CASRALGTSPSGELFF TGTGCCAGCAGAGCCCTTGGGACATCCCCCAGCGGGGAGCTGTTTTTT
. TRBJ2-2 medium-sized TRBV6-5 CASSSPGGTGELFF TGTGCCAGCAGTAGTCCAGGGGGGACCGGGGAGCTGTTTTTT
. TRBJ2-3 many TRBV12-3/TRBV12-4 CASSSPVTDTQYF TGTGCCAGCAGTTCCCCGGTCACAGATACGCAGTATTTT
. TRBJ1-1 many TRBV5-1 CASSLGGQINTEAFF TGCGCCAGCAGCTTAGGAGGACAGATTAACACTGAAGCTTTCTTT
. TRBJ1-2 medium-sized TRBV7-2 CASSANPLAALNYGYTF TGTGCCAGCAGCGCTAACCCCCTTGCAGCGCTTAACTATGGCTACACCTTC
. TRBJ2-5 many TRBV19 CASSIGQEETQYF TGTGCCAGTAGTATAGGCCAAGAAGAGACCCAGTACTTC
. TRBJ2-7 many TRBV12-3/TRBV12-4 CASSRGSGYEQYF TGTGCCAGCAGTAGGGGGTCCGGCTACGAGCAGTACTTC
TRBD2 TRBJ2-7 many TRBV3-1 CASSQDWGLAGEQYF TGTGCCAGCAGCCAAGATTGGGGACTAGCAGGAGAGCAGTACTTC
. TRBJ2-2 many TRBV7-9 CAIPLRDGRTGELFF TGTGCCATCCCCCTGCGGGACGGACGAACCGGGGAGCTGTTTTTT
TRBD2 TRBJ2-3 many TRBV24-1 CATSDNLSGSGDTQYF TGTGCCACCAGTGATAACCTGAGCGGGAGTGGAGATACGCAGTATTTT
. TRBJ2-2 once TRBV6-5 CASSYQAGELFF TGTGCCAGCAGTTATCAGGCCGGGGAGCTGTTTTTT
. TRBJ1-5 . TRBV19 CAISRDPSQPQHF TGTGCCATATCCAGGGATCCGAGTCAGCCCCAGCATTTT
TRBD2 TRBJ2-3 few TRBV27 CASSGLAGGPTDTQYF TGTGCCAGCAGTGGACTAGCGGGAGGGCCGACAGATACGCAGTATTTT
. TRBJ2-1 many TRBV15 CATSKGGEPYNEQFF TGTGCCACCAGCAAGGGGGGGGAGCCGTACAATGAGCAGTTCTTC
TRBD1 TRBJ1-2 many TRBV7-2 CASSLALRLGTGDSYTF TGTGCCAGCAGCTTAGCGCTTCGCCTCGGGACAGGGGACAGCTACACCTTC
. TRBJ2-6 once TRBV5-1 CASSFSGAGANVLTF TGCGCCAGCAGCTTCTCAGGGGCTGGGGCCAACGTCCTGACTTTC
. TRBJ1-3 few TRBV5-5 CASSLVGDSGNTIYF TGTGCCAGCAGCTTGGTAGGGGACTCTGGAAACACCATATATTTT
. TRBJ2-5 many TRBV20-1 CSARVPGREETQYF TGCAGTGCGAGGGTTCCGGGCAGAGAAGAGACCCAGTACTTC
TRBD2 TRBJ2-7 many TRBV7-2 CASSLASTSAGYEQYF TGTGCCAGCAGCTTAGCGTCGACTAGCGCAGGTTACGAGCAGTACTTC
. TRBJ1-5 . TRBV24-1 CATSEDRVDQTQHF TGTGCCACCAGTGAAGACAGAGTGGATCAGACCCAGCATTTT
. TRBJ1-1 many TRBV9 CASSDSLNTEAFF TGTGCCAGCAGCGACAGCCTGAACACTGAAGCTTTCTTT
TRBD1 TRBJ2-7 many TRBV7-2 CASSRVQGAGEQYF TGTGCCAGCAGCCGGGTGCAGGGGGCGGGGGAGCAGTACTTC
. TRBJ2-1 many TRBV20-1 CSARDSASYNEQFF TGCAGTGCTAGAGACTCCGCCAGCTACAATGAGCAGTTCTTC
. TRBJ1-5 many TRBV20-1 CSARDGYSNQPQHF TGCAGTGCTAGGGACGGCTATAGCAATCAGCCCCAGCATTTT
TRBD1 TRBJ1-6 many TRBV20-1 CSAKTDRDNSPLHF TGCAGTGCCAAGACGGACAGGGATAATTCACCCCTCCACTTT
. TRBJ2-3 few TRBV12-3/TRBV12-4 CASSPERRTDTQYF TGTGCCAGCAGTCCCGAGAGGCGAACAGATACGCAGTATTTT
. TRBJ1-5 many TRBV18 CASSPRGGENQPQHF TGTGCCAGCTCACCGAGGGGAGGGGAGAATCAGCCCCAGCATTTT
. TRBJ2-2 many TRBV27 CASSSIRGAFDGELFF TGTGCCAGCAGTTCAATCAGGGGGGCCTTTGACGGGGAGCTGTTTTTT
. TRBJ2-7 many TRBV3-1 CASSQGAGEQYF TGTGCCAGCAGCCAAGGGGCTGGCGAGCAGTACTTC
TRBD2 TRBJ2-3 medium-sized TRBV5-1 CASSLEASGWWSPTDTQYF TGCGCCAGCAGCTTGGAGGCTAGCGGGTGGTGGTCGCCCACAGATACGCAGTATTTT
TRBD2 TRBJ2-2 many TRBV5-8 CASTLAGLAGPGELFF TGTGCCAGCACCCTTGCGGGACTAGCGGGACCCGGGGAGCTGTTTTTT
. TRBJ2-5 many TRBV20-1 CSGAGEQETQYF TGCAGTGGTGCAGGGGAGCAAGAGACCCAGTACTTC
. TRBJ2-5 many TRBV3-1 CASSQGPTRETQYF TGTGCCAGCAGCCAAGGGCCCACGCGGGAGACCCAGTACTTC
. TRBJ2-7 many TRBV20-1 CSARGGSADEQYF TGCAGTGCTAGAGGGGGGTCTGCGGACGAGCAGTACTTC
. TRBJ1-5 many TRBV6-5 CASSGDGFNQPQHF TGTGCCAGCAGTGGGGACGGATTCAATCAGCCCCAGCATTTT
TRBD2 TRBJ2-3 many TRBV5-1 CASSGRSGQALAGGTDTQYF TGCGCCAGCAGCGGGAGGTCTGGACAGGCTTTAGCGGGAGGCACAGATACGCAGTATTTT
. TRBJ2-3 many TRBV7-3 CASSPGTRNTDTQYF TGTGCCAGCAGCCCCGGGACCAGAAACACAGATACGCAGTATTTT
. TRBJ2-7 . TRBV18 CASSPGRELNEQYF TGTGCCAGCTCACCCGGCAGGGAACTAAACGAGCAGTACTTC
. TRBJ2-5 medium-sized TRBV7-9 CASSTGLTSFQETQYF TGTGCCAGCAGCACAGGCCTGACTAGTTTCCAAGAGACCCAGTACTTC
. TRBJ1-2 medium-sized TRBV5-1 CASSFAGSDGYTF TGCGCCAGCAGCTTTGCGGGGTCCGACGGCTACACCTTC
. TRBJ1-1 many TRBV6-2/TRBV6-3 CASSYSTVPNTEAFF TGTGCCAGCAGTTACTCGACGGTTCCGAACACTGAAGCTTTCTTT
TRBD2 TRBJ2-4 many TRBV20-1 CSARETGGPWDIQYF TGCAGTGCTAGAGAAACGGGGGGGCCTTGGGACATTCAGTACTTC
TRBD2 TRBJ2-7 many TRBV20-1 CSAALAGARREQYF TGCAGTGCTGCTCTAGCGGGAGCTCGTCGCGAGCAGTACTTC
. TRBJ1-6 many TRBV27 CASSSSRDGTNSPLHF TGTGCCAGCAGTTCCTCTCGGGACGGGACCAATTCACCCCTCCACTTT
. TRBJ2-7 many TRBV7-2 CASSRTSDYEQYF TGTGCCAGCAGCCGGACGTCGGACTACGAGCAGTACTTC
. TRBJ2-2 many TRBV11-2 CASSLEPFLQTGELFF TGTGCCAGCAGCTTAGAACCTTTTCTCCAGACCGGGGAGCTGTTTTTT
. TRBJ2-3 . TRBV5-1 CASSSGAPGPRTQYF TGCGCCAGCAGCTCAGGAGCCCCCGGACCCCGGACGCAGTATTTT
. TRBJ2-7 medium-sized TRBV12-3/TRBV12-4 CASSLGYEQYF TGTGCCAGCAGCTTAGGCTACGAGCAGTACTTC
TRBD1 TRBJ2-5 many TRBV4-1 CASSQVRTGWETQYF TGCGCCAGCAGCCAAGTCCGGACAGGATGGGAGACCCAGTACTTC
. TRBJ2-3 many TRBV6-2/TRBV6-3 CASSVSEVTDTQYF TGTGCCAGCAGTGTAAGCGAGGTCACAGATACGCAGTATTTT
. TRBJ2-7 many TRBV18 CASSPRGTSNEQYF TGTGCCAGCTCACCACGCGGGACCTCCAACGAGCAGTACTTC